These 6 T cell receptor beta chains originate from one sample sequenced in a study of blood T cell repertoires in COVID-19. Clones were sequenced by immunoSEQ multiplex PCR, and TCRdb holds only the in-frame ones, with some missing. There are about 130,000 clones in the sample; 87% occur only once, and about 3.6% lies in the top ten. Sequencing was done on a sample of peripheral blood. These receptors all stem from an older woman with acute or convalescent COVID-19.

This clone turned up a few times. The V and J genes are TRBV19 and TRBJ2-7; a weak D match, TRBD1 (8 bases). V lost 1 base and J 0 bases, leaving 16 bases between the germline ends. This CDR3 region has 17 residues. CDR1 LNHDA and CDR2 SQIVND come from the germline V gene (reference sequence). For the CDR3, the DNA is TGTGCCAGTAGTATAGGGTTGAGCGGGACAGGCTCCTACGAGCAGTACTTC. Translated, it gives CASSIGLSGTGSYEQYF. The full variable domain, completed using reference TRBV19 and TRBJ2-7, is DGGITQSPKYLFRKEGQNVTLSCEQNLNHDAMYWYRQDPGQGLRLIYYSQIVNDFQKGDIAEGYSVSREKKESFPLTVTSAQKNPTAFYLCASSIGLSGTGSYEQYFGPGTRLTVT.

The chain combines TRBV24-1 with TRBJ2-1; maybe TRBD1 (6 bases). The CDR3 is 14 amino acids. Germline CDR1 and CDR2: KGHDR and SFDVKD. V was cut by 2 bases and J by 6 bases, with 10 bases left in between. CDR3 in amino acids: CATSDSGTTNEQFF. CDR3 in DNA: TGTGCCACCAGTGATTCCGGGACAACCAATGAGCAGTTCTTC.

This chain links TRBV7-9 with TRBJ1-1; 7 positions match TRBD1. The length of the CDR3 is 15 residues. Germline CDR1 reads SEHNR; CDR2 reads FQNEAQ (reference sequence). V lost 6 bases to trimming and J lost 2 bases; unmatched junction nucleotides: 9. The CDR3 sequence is CASRPSRDSNTEAFF. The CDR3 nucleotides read TGTGCCAGCAGACCCAGCCGGGACAGTAACACTGAAGCTTTCTTT.

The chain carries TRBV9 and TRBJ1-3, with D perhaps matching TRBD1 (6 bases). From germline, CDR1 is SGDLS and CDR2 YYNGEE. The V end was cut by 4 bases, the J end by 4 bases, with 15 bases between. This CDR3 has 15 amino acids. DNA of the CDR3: TGTGCCAGCAGCCTCCTAGTGGACAGCGGAAACACCATATATTTT. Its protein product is CASSLLVDSGNTIYF.

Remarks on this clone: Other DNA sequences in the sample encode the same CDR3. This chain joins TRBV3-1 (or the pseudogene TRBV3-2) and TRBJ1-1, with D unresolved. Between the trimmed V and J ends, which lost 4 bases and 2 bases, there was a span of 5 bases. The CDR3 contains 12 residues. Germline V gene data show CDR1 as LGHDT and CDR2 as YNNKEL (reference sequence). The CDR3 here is CASSRLNTEAFF. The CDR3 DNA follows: TGTGCCAGCAGCCGACTAAACACTGAAGCTTTCTTT.

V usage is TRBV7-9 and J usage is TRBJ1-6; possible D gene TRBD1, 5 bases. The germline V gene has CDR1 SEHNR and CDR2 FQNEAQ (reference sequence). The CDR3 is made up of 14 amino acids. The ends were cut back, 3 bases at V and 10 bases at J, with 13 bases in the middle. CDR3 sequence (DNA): TGTGCCAGCAGCTTTGCAGGGATGGGGTCACCCCTCCACTTT. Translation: CASSFAGMGSPLHF.